These 9 T cell receptor beta chains were sequenced from one sample in a study of identical twins. TCRdb itself ran the 5' RACE reads through MiXCR, one entry per CDR3 protein. The table records about 900,000 distinct CDR3 sequences, roughly 12% of them present only once. These data also formed part of another study, on yellow fever vaccine responses in identical twins.

Sequenced sample: PBMCs. These receptors were collected from a young woman in good health.

This clonotype was seen more than once but under ten times. The chain carries TRBV3-1 and TRBJ1-1; D call uncertain. Germline-derived CDR1 and CDR2 are LGHDT and YNNKEL (reference sequence). Between the trimmed V and J ends, which lost 8 bases and 2 bases, there was a span of 9 bases. This CDR3 is built from 12 residues. The CDR3 nucleotides are TGTGCCAGCCGGAACGTCAACACTGAAGCTTTCTTT. This translates into CASRNVNTEAFF.

This clonotype was seen repeatedly, ten times or more. This chain uses TRBV5-1 with TRBJ1-4, with D possibly TRBD1 on 5 matching bases. The CDR3 runs to 14 residues. CDR1 and CDR2 from the germline V gene are SGHRS and YFSETQ. V lost 3 bases and J 5 bases, leaving 11 bases between the germline ends. CDR3 sequence reads: CASSYDRRNEKLFF. Here the CDR3 DNA reads TGCGCCAGCAGCTACGACAGAAGAAATGAAAAACTGTTTTTT.

The chain couples TRBV2 to TRBJ2-1; possibly TRBD2 for D (5 bases). The germline V and J ends were trimmed by 5 bases and 7 bases, with 12 bases remaining between them. The CDR3 covers 13 residues. The germline CDR1 and CDR2 sequences are SNHLY and FYNNEI. Written as DNA, the CDR3 is TGTGCCAGCAGTTTGCTAGCACAGAATGAGCAGTTCTTC. This gives the protein CASSLLAQNEQFF.

This clonotype was seen a handful of times. The rearrangement uses TRBV27 and TRBJ2-1; 7 bases map to TRBD2. This CDR3 region has 16 residues. From germline, CDR1 is MNHEY and CDR2 SMNVEV (reference sequence). The V segment lost 6 bases and the J segment 4 bases; nucleotides outside the gene matches: 12. CDR3 DNA sequence: TGTGCCAGCAGCTCTAGCGGTCCTGGCGGATACAATGAGCAGTTCTTC. Protein product: CASSSSGPGGYNEQFF.

The gene calls are TRBV15 and TRBJ2-3; perhaps TRBD2 as D (7 bases). Trimming shortened V by 1 base and J by 4 bases, and 15 bases separated the two germline ends. Germline CDR1 and CDR2: LNHNV and YYDKDF (reference sequence). The CDR3 consists of 16 residues. The CDR3 bases are TGTGCCACCAGCAGAGGGGGCAGGGGAGGGGCAGATACGCAGTATTTT. Its protein product is CATSRGGRGGADTQYF.

This clonotype was picked up a small number of times. The chain couples TRBV20-1 to TRBJ2-1; D may be TRBD2 (6 bases). The germline CDR1 and CDR2 sequences are DFQATT and SNEGSKA (reference sequence). The CDR3 has 17 residues. V shed 0 bases and J shed 4 bases, with 19 bases lying between them. CDR3 in DNA: TGCAGTGCTAGAGATGATGGACTATTAGAACGTTACAATGAGCAGTTCTTC. This sequence encodes CSARDDGLLERYNEQFF.

This clonotype has a handful of counts. The gene calls are TRBV7-9 and TRBJ1-1; 8 bases line up with TRBD1. CDR1 is SEHNR, CDR2 FQNEAQ, per germline (reference sequence). CDR3 length: 16 amino acids. V shed 1 base and J 7 bases; nucleotides not matched to a gene: 11. The CDR3 spells CASSLVVGQEYDEAFF. In DNA form, the CDR3 reads TGTGCCAGCAGCTTAGTTGTGGGACAGGAGTATGATGAAGCTTTCTTT.

This clonotype was seen more than once but under ten times. The V gene is TRBV3-1, the J gene TRBJ1-2; D uncertain. The CDR3 consists of 13 residues. CDR1 is LGHDT, CDR2 YNNKEL, per germline (reference sequence). With 6 bases removed from V and 7 bases from J, the gap between germline ends came to 15 bases. CDR3 nucleotide sequence: TGTGCCAGCAGGCGGACGGACTCTATTGGCTACACCTTC. It codes for CASRRTDSIGYTF.

This chain joins TRBV19 and TRBJ2-1, with 15 bases aligning to TRBD2. Trimming cost V 3 bases and J 8 bases; bases outside gene matches: 17. The germline CDR1 and CDR2 sequences are LNHDA and SQIVND (reference sequence). This CDR3 is 20 amino acids long. The CDR3 loop reads CASSMSEGTSGGNWEYEQFF. DNA of the CDR3: TGTGCCAGTAGTATGTCTGAAGGGACTAGCGGGGGGAATTGGGAGTATGAGCAGTTCTTC.